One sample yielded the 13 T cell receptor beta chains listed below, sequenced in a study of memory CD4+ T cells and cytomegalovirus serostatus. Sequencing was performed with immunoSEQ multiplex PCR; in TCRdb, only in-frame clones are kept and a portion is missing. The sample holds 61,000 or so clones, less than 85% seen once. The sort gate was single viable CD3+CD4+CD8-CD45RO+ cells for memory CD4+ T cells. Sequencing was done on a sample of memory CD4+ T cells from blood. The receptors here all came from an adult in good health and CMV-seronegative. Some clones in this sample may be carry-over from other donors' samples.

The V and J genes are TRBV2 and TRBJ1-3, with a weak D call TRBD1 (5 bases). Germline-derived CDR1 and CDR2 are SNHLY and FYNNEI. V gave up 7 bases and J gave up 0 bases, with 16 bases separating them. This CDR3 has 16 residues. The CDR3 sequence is CASMNPGRISGNTIYF. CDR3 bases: TGTGCCAGCATGAACCCGGGACGGATCTCTGGAAACACCATATATTTT.

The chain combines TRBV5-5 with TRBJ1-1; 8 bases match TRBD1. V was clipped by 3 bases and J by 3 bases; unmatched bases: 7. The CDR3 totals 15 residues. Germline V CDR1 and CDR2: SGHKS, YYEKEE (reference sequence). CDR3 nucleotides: TGTGCCAGCAGCTCAATCCGACAGGGGCACACTGAAGCTTTCTTT. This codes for CASSSIRQGHTEAFF.

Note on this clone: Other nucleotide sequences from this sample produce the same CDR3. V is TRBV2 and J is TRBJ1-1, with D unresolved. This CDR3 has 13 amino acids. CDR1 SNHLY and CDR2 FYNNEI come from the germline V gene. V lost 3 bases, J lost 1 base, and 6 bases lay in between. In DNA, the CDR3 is TGTGCCAGCAGTGATCGGGGGAACACTGAAGCTTTCTTT. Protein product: CASSDRGNTEAFF.

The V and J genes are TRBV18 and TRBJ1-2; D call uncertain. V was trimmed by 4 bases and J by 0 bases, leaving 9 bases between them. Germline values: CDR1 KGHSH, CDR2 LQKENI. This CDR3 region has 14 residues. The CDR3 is CASSLESSNYGYTF. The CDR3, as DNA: TGTGCCAGCTCACTAGAATCCTCTAACTATGGCTACACCTTC.

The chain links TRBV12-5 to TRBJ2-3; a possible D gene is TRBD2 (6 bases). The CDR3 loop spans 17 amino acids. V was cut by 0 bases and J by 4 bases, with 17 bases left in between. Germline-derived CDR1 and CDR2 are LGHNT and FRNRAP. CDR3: CASGLVWGEGVSDTQYF. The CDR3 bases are TGTGCTAGTGGTTTGGTCTGGGGGGAAGGGGTTTCAGATACGCAGTATTTT.

The CDR3 sequence: CASNAAPNTEAFF. The DNA for the CDR3 is TGTGCCTCCAATGCGGCTCCGAACACTGAAGCTTTCTTT. V usage is TRBV30 and J usage is TRBJ1-1; D is unclear. Per the germline V gene, CDR1 is GTSNPN and CDR2 is SVGIG (reference sequence). The V and J ends lost 7 bases and 1 base respectively, with 13 bases between them. This CDR3 spans 13 amino acids.

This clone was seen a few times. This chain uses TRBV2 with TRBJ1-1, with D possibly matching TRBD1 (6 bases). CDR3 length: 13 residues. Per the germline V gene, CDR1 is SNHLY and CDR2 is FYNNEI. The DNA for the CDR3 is TGTACCTCCAAGGGGGAAATGAACACTGAAGCTTTCTTT. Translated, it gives CTSKGEMNTEAFF.

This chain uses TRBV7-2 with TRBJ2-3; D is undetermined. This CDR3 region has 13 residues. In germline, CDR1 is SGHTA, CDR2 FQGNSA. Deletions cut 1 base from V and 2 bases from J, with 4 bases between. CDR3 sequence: CASSLGVTDTQYF. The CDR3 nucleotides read TGTGCCAGCAGCTTAGGGGTCACAGATACGCAGTATTTT.

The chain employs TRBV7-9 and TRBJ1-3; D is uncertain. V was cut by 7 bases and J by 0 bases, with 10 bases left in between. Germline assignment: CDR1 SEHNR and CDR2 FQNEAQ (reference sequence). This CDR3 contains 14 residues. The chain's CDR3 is CASMLSASGNTIYF. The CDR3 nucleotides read TGTGCCAGCATGCTCTCCGCCTCTGGAAACACCATATATTTT.

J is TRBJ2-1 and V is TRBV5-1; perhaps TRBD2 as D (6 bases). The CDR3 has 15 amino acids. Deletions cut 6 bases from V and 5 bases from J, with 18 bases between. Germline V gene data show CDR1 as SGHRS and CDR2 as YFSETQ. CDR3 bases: TGCGCCAGCACCTCCCTGCGGGGAGTCCACAATGAGCAGTTCTTC. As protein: CASTSLRGVHNEQFF.

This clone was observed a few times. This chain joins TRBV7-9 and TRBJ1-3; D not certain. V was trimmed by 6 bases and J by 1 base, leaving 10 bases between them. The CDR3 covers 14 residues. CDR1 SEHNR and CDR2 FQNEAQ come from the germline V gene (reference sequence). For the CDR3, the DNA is TGTGCCAGCAGAGAACGGAGATCTGGAAACACCATATATTTT. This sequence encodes CASRERRSGNTIYF.

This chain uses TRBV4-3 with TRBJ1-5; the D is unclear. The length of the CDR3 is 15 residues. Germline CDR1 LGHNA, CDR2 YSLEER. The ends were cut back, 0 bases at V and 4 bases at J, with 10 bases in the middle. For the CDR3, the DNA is TGCGCCAGCAGCCAAGATTTGTCATTTAATCAGCCCCAGCATTTT. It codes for CASSQDLSFNQPQHF.

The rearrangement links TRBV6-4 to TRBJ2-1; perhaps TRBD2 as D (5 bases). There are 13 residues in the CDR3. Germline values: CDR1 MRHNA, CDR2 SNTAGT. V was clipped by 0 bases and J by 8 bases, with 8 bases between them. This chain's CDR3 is CASSDSERDEQFF. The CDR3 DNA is TGTGCCAGCAGTGACTCGGAGAGGGATGAGCAGTTCTTC.